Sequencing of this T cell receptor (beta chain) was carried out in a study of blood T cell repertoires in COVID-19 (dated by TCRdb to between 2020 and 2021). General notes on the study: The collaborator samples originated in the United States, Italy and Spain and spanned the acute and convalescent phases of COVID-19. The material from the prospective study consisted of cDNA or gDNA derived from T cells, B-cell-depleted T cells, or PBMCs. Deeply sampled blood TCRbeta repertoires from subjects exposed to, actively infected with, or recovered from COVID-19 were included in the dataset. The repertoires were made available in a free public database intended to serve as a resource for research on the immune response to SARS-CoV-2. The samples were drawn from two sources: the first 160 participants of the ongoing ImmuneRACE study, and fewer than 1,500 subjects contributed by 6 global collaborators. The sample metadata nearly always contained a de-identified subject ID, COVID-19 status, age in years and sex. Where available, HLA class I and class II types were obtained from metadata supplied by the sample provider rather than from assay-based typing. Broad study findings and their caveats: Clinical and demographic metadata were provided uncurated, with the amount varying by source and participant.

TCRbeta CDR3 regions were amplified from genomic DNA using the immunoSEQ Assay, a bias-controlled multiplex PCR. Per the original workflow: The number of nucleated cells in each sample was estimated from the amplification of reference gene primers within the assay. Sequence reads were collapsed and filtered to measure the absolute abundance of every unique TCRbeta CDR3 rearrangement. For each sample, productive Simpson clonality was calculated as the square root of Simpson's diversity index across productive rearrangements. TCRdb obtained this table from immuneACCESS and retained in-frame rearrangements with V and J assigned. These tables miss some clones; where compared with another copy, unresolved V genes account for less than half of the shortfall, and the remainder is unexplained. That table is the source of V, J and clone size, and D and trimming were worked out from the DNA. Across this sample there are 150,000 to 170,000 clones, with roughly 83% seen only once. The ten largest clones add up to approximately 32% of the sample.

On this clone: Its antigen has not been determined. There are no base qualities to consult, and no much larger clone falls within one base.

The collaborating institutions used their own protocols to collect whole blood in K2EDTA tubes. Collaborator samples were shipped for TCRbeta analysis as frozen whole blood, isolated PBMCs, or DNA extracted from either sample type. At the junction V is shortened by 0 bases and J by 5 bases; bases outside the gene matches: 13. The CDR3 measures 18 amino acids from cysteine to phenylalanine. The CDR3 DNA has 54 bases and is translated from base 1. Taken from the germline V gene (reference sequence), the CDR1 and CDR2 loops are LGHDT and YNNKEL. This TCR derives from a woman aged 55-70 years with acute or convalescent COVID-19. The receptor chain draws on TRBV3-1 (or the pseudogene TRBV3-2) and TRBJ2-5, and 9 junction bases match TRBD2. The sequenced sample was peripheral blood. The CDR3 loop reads CASSQDRIAGARGETQYF. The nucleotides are TGTGCCAGCAGCCAAGATCGAATAGCGGGGGCCCGTGGGGAGACCCAGTACTTC.